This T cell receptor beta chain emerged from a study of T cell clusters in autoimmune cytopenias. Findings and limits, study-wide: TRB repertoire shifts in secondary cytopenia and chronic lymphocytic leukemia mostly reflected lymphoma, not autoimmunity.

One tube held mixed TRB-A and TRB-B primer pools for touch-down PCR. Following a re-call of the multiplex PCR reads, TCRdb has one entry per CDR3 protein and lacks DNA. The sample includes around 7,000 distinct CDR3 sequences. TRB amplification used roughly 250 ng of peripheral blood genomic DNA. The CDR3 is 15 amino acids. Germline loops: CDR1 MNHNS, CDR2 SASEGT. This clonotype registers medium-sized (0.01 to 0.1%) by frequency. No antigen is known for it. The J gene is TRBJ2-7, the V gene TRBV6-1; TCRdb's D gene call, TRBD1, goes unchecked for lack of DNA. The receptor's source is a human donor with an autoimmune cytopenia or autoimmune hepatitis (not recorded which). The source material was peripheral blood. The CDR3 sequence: CATHPQQGRAYEQYF.